This T cell receptor beta chain was captured by sequencing in a study of OX40 agonist ivuxolimab in advanced cancers. For context, the study as a whole: Ivuxolimab was an agonistic, fully human IgG2 monoclonal antibody directed against OX40 (CD134), a costimulatory receptor. Of the approximately 54 dose-escalation patients, hepatocellular carcinoma was present in about 19, melanoma in approximately 15, renal cell carcinoma in 9 and head and neck cancer in 9. The paper covers the monotherapy dose-escalation part of the phase I ivuxolimab trial, which included N ≈ 50 patients. In the dose-escalation cohort, about four fifths of patients were male, and the mean age was 60 years with a range of about 20 to 80. Three dose-escalation patients achieved partial responses, one with hepatocellular carcinoma and two with cutaneous melanoma. Patients were allowed to have had prior anti-PD-1, anti-PD-L1 or anti-CTLA-4 therapy, and approximately 40% of the dose-escalation patients had been treated with checkpoint inhibitors. Intravenous ivuxolimab was administered to patients every 2 weeks at six dose levels: 0.01, 0.1, 0.3, 1.5, 3 and 10 mg/kg. The point of sequencing TCRbeta in the periphery was to test whether ivuxolimab changed TCR sequence diversity and drove clonal T-cell expansion. Here is what the overall study found, with its caveats: Low levels of normalized T-cell clonal expansion were also seen in some patients who did not respond. On average, CD8+ T cells showed more expanded clones than CD4+ T cells after ivuxolimab. In partial responders in the 0.1-3.0 mg/kg groups, normalized peripheral clonal expansion was found to be among the lowest, especially among CD8+ T cells. Clonal expansion of both CD4+ and CD8+ blood T cells was observed from baseline to week 6 at doses 0.1 to 3.0 mg/kg. The antigen specificity of the peripheral T cells that underwent clonal expansion was not determined.

Per the germline V gene (reference sequence), SGHNT is the CDR1 and YYREEE is the CDR2. The V end loses 1 base and the J end loses 0 bases, and a stretch of 10 bases separates them. The CDR3 starts with the cysteine, ends with the phenylalanine, and has 15 residues. The only DNA kept is the CDR3, 45 bases in frame from the first base. Patients with autoimmune disease history or receiving systemic immunosuppression were excluded from the trial. In every dose cohort, peripheral blood was drawn for TCR sequencing at baseline, cycle 4 day 1, and cycle 7 day 1. Samples were obtained from an open-label, multicenter, first-in-human phase I dose-escalation trial of ivuxolimab. Adults with locally advanced or metastatic melanoma, renal cell carcinoma, hepatocellular carcinoma or head and neck squamous cell carcinoma were enrolled in the trial. Before TCR sequencing, CD4+ T cells and CD8+ T cells were sorted from peripheral blood as separate populations.

This clone was counted a single time. Its antigen specificity is not known. The input lacks base qualities; no much larger clone sits a single base away. For sequencing of the TCRbeta CDR3 region, genomic DNA was extracted from the sorted cells. The immunoSEQ Assay was used to sequence the TCRbeta CDR3 regions. TCRdb stores this immuneACCESS table with in-frame sequences only. Part of the clones is absent; in the studies checked, under half of the shortfall reflects unresolved V genes, and no reason is known for the rest. The sample table holds about 94,000 clones, of which around 86% were seen once. Of the sample, under 0.35% is held by the ten largest clones.

This specimen consisted of CD4+ or CD8+ T cells sorted from blood, obtained in a trial of the OX40 agonist ivuxolimab. This receptor was taken from an adult with an advanced solid tumor such as melanoma, head and neck, liver or kidney cancer. Rearrangement joined TRBV5-4 to TRBJ1-2; too little of a D gene remains to name it. The nucleotide sequence is given as TGTGCCAGCAGCTTGTACGGCCCAGCTAACTATGGCTACACCTTC. Translated, this gives CASSLYGPANYGYTF.